The T cell receptor (beta chain) described here comes from a study of blood T cell repertoires in COVID-19. Study-wide context: The study drew acute and convalescent COVID-19 samples from the United States, Italy and Spain. Nucleic acid was either cDNA or gDNA, and it came from T cells, B-cell-depleted T cells, or PBMCs.

Germline lookup yields CDR1 SGHRS and CDR2 YFSETQ. The V gene end was trimmed by 2 bases and the J gene end by 3 bases; junction bases not matched to a gene: 7. The CDR3 runs 16 residues. Each participant's cohort was designated according to participant-reported clinical history. Recovered status applied to Cohort 3 donors who had two consecutive negative PCRs. It also applied to those with clearance or with symptom resolution. Assay used: immunoSEQ multiplex PCR; TCRdb lists only in-frame clones, some missing. The sample yields about 320,000 clones, roughly 87% seen once. Sequencing input: PBMCs or T cells enriched from blood (not recorded which). The chain links TRBV5-1 to TRBJ2-3; 9 bases align to TRBD1. The source is a woman younger than 35 who had recovered from COVID-19. The CDR3 is CASSLSGTGSTDTQYF. In nucleotides, the CDR3 is TGCGCCAGCAGCTTATCCGGGACAGGGTCTACAGATACGCAGTATTTT.